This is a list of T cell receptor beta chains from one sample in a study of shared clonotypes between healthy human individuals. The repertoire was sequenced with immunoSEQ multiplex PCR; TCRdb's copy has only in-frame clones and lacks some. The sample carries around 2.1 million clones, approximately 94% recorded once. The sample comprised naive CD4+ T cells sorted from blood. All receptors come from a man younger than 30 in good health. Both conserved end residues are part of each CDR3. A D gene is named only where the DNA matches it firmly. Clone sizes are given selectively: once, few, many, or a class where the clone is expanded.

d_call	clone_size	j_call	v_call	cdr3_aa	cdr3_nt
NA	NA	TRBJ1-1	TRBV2	CASRGGAEAFF	TGTGCCAGCAGGGGGGGGGCTGAAGCTTTCTTT
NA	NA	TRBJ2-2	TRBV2	CASIDYRNTGELFF	TGTGCCAGCATAGACTACAGAAACACCGGGGAGCTGTTTTTT
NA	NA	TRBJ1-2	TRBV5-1	CASSLDRAGIHGYTF	TGCGCCAGCAGCTTGGACAGGGCGGGTATCCATGGCTACACCTTC
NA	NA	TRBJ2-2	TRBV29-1	CSVARHETHLVGELFF	TGCAGCGTGGCTCGTCATGAGACGCACCTAGTCGGGGAGCTGTTTTTT
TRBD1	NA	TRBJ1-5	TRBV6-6	CASGNLQGSDQPQHF	TGTGCCAGCGGGAATTTACAGGGGAGCGATCAGCCCCAGCATTTT
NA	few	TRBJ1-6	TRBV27	CASSFYRGEGNSPLHF	TGTGCCAGCAGTTTTTACCGGGGAGAAGGGAATTCACCCCTCCACTTT
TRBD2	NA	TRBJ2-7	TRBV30	CAWAGTSGSVQYF	TGTGCCTGGGCCGGGACTAGCGGGAGTGTTCAGTACTTC
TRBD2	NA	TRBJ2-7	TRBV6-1	CASSEAGGAYEQYF	TGTGCCAGCAGTGAAGCGGGGGGGGCCTACGAGCAGTACTTC
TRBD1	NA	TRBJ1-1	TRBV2	CASSPRTGQTNGAFF	TGTGCCAGCTCCCCCAGGACAGGGCAAACAAATGGAGCTTTCTTT
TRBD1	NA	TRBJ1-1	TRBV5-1	CASSLTFGQVWTEAFF	TGCGCCAGCAGCTTAACCTTCGGACAGGTGTGGACTGAAGCTTTCTTT
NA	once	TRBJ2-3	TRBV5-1	CASSLAGHPTDTQYF	TGCGCCAGCAGCTTGGCGGGACACCCCACAGATACGCAGTATTTT
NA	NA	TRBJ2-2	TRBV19	CASSIEGHPGELFF	TGTGCCAGTAGTATCGAAGGCCACCCCGGGGAGCTGTTTTTT
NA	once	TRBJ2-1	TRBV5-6	CASSSAGGGLLLYNEQFF	TGTGCCAGCAGCTCAGCAGGAGGTGGGCTACTGCTCTACAATGAGCAGTTCTTC
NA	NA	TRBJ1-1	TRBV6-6	CATTGRMNTEAFF	TGTGCCACCACTGGACGTATGAACACTGAAGCTTTCTTT
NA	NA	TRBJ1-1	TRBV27	CASSRAGNGGNTEAFF	TGTGCCAGCAGTCGGGCGGGTAATGGAGGGAACACTGAAGCTTTCTTT
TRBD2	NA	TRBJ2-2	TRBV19	CASSGAGAANTGELFF	TGTGCCAGTAGTGGAGCGGGAGCGGCGAACACCGGGGAGCTGTTTTTT
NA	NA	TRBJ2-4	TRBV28	CASSLAGTVDKNIQYF	TGTGCCAGCAGCCTTGCGGGGACAGTGGACAAAAACATTCAGTACTTC
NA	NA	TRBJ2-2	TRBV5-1	CASSLSTTGELFF	TGCGCCAGCAGCTTGTCGACCACCGGGGAGCTGTTTTTT
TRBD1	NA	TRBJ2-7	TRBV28	CASRRPGQGNYEQYF	TGTGCCAGCAGACGACCGGGACAGGGGAACTACGAGCAGTACTTC
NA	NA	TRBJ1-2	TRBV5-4	CASSVDISGYTF	TGTGCCAGCAGCGTGGACATTTCTGGCTACACCTTC
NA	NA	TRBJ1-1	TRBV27	CASSSDMNTEAFF	TGTGCCAGCAGTTCTGACATGAACACTGAAGCTTTCTTT
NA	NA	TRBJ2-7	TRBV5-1	CASSLDSGVEQYF	TGCGCCAGCAGCCTGGACAGTGGCGTCGAGCAGTACTTC
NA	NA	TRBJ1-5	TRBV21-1	CASSKSRGRGQPQHF	TGTGCCAGCAGCAAAAGTCGGGGGCGCGGTCAGCCCCAGCATTTT
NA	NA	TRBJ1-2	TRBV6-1	CASSEYGPRDYYGYTF	TGTGCCAGCAGTGAATATGGGCCACGGGATTACTATGGCTACACCTTC
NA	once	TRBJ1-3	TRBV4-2	CASSRLGSTSVSGNTIYF	TGTGCCAGCAGCCGTCTAGGCAGCACTTCTGTGTCTGGAAACACCATATATTTT
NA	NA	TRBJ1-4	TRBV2	CASSEGGFNEKLFF	TGTGCCAGCAGCGAGGGCGGCTTTAATGAAAAACTGTTTTTT
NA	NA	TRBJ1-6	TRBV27	CASSLGGGRLDSPLHF	TGTGCCAGCAGTTTAGGCGGGGGAAGGCTCGATTCACCCCTCCACTTT
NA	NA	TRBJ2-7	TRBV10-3	CAISGTFYEQYF	TGTGCCATCAGTGGGACCTTCTACGAGCAGTACTTC
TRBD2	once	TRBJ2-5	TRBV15	CATSRDLASGSQETQYF	TGTGCCACCAGCAGAGATCTGGCTAGCGGGAGCCAAGAGACCCAGTACTTC
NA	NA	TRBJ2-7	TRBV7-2	CASSLMGLSYEQYF	TGTGCCAGCAGCCTTATGGGACTTTCCTACGAGCAGTACTTC
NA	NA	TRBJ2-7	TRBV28	CASTPNSPYEQYF	TGTGCCAGCACCCCAAATAGTCCCTACGAGCAGTACTTC
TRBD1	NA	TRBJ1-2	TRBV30	CAWSATTGGNGYTF	TGTGCCTGGAGTGCGACAACAGGGGGAAATGGCTACACCTTC
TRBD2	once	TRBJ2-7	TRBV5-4	CASSLTSGSYEQYF	TGTGCCAGCAGCTTGACTAGCGGTTCCTACGAGCAGTACTTC
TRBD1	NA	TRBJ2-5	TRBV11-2	CASSFGTGEETQYF	TGTGCCAGCAGCTTCGGGACAGGAGAGGAGACCCAGTACTTC
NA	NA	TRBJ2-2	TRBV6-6	CASRDSITGELFF	TGTGCCAGCAGAGACAGTATCACCGGGGAGCTGTTTTTT
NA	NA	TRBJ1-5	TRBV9	CASSVGHGNNQPQHF	TGTGCCAGCAGCGTAGGGCACGGGAACAATCAGCCCCAGCATTTT
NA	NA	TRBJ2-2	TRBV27	CASSFGAMGHTGELFF	TGTGCCAGCAGTTTTGGGGCAATGGGTCACACCGGGGAGCTGTTTTTT
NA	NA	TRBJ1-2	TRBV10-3	CAISETESQSYTF	TGTGCCATCAGTGAGACAGAGAGCCAATCCTACACCTTC
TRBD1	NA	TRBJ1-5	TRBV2	CASSDRDRFNQPQHF	TGTGCCAGCAGTGACCGGGACAGGTTCAATCAGCCCCAGCATTTT
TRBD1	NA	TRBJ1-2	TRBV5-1	CASSSGTGGIYGYTF	TGCGCCAGCAGCTCCGGGACAGGGGGCATCTATGGCTACACCTTC
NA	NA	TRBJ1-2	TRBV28	CASGTANYGYTF	TGTGCCAGTGGGACGGCTAACTATGGCTACACCTTC
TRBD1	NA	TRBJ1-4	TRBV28	CASSLQGAGREKLFF	TGTGCCAGCAGTTTGCAGGGGGCCGGGAGAGAAAAACTGTTTTTT
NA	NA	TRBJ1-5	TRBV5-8	CASSNFQGTSNQPQHF	TGTGCCAGCAGCAACTTCCAGGGGACTAGCAATCAGCCCCAGCATTTT
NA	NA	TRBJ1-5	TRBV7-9	CASSLVGNQPQHF	TGTGCCAGCAGCTTAGTCGGCAATCAGCCCCAGCATTTT
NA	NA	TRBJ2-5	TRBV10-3	CAISVSTRPRETQYF	TGTGCCATCAGTGTTTCTACACGGCCCCGAGAGACCCAGTACTTC
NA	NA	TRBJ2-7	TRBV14	CASSHGNEQYF	TGTGCCAGCAGCCATGGAAACGAGCAGTACTTC
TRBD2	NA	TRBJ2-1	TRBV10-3	CAISTRGGGEQFF	TGTGCCATCTCGACACGGGGGGGAGGAGAGCAGTTCTTC
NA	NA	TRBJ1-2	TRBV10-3	CAISEQGSWGYTF	TGTGCCATCAGTGAACAGGGAAGTTGGGGCTACACCTTC
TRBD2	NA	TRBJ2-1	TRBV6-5	CASALVGTTYNEQFF	TGTGCCAGCGCTCTAGTAGGGACTACGTACAATGAGCAGTTCTTC
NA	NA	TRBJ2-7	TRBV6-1	CASRDPQGRSEQYF	TGTGCCAGCAGAGACCCACAGGGACGGAGCGAGCAGTACTTC
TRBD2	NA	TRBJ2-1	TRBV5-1	CASSFPSGGANEQFF	TGCGCCAGCAGCTTCCCCAGCGGGGGGGCCAATGAGCAGTTCTTC
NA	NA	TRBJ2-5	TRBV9	CASSATVQETQYF	TGTGCCAGCAGCGCGACAGTTCAAGAGACCCAGTACTTC
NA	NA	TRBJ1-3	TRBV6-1	CASSEAASPSIYF	TGTGCCAGCAGTGAAGCGGCCAGCCCCTCCATATATTTT
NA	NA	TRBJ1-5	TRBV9	CASSVGEGGQPQHF	TGTGCCAGCAGCGTAGGTGAGGGAGGACAGCCCCAGCATTTT
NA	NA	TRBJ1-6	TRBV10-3	CAISEGPLNSPLHF	TGTGCCATCAGTGAGGGTCCTTTAAATTCACCCCTCCACTTT